A single sample is the source of the 14 T cell receptor beta chains below, sequenced in a study of blood T cells in healthy people across ages. A sample-barcoded 5' primer and a J-beta primer mix were used in a second PCR of roughly 6 to 11 cycles. MiXCR, applied by TCRdb to the 5' RACE reads, yields one record per CDR3 protein. The table has about 1.8 million distinct CDR3 sequences, less than 50% seen once. Sample: blood. The receptor set was obtained from a woman in her thirties or forties in good health.

The chain has TRBV5-1 and TRBJ2-7; a weak D match, TRBD1 (5 bases). Trimming pared 5 bases from V and 0 bases from J, leaving 15 bases between. The CDR3 is made up of 15 amino acids. Germline V CDR1 and CDR2: SGHRS, YFSETQ. CDR3 amino acids: CASRPGILGSYEQYF. Here the CDR3 DNA reads TGCGCCAGCAGACCAGGGATATTGGGCTCCTACGAGCAGTACTTC.

V is TRBV25-1 and J is TRBJ1-4, with D perhaps TRBD1 (5 bases). Trimming left V 0 bases short and J 12 bases short, with 8 bases between. The CDR3 totals 12 residues. Germline CDR1 and CDR2: MGHDK and SYGVNS. The CDR3 reads CASSEYIGELFF. Written as DNA, the CDR3 is TGTGCCAGCAGTGAATATATAGGGGAACTGTTTTTT.

The gene calls are TRBV5-1 and TRBJ2-7, with TRBD1 matching over 7 bases. The CDR3 loop spans 18 amino acids. CDR1 is SGHRS, CDR2 YFSETQ, per germline. V lost 4 bases and J lost 2; bases outside the gene matches: 18. CDR3 sequence reads: CASSPGSVPLGTAYEQYF. CDR3 bases: TGCGCCAGCAGCCCGGGGTCCGTGCCATTAGGGACAGCCTACGAGCAGTACTTC.

The chain uses TRBV2 and TRBJ2-3; 7 nucleotides line up with TRBD1. Trimming cost V 4 bases and J 2 bases; bases outside gene matches: 3. There are 14 residues in the CDR3. The germline V gene has CDR1 SNHLY and CDR2 FYNNEI. The CDR3 loop reads CASSGTGFTDTQYF. In DNA form, the CDR3 reads TGTGCCAGCAGTGGGACAGGTTTCACAGATACGCAGTATTTT. Together with reference TRBV2 and TRBJ2-3, the CDR3 gives the full variable domain: EPEVTQTPSHQVTQMGQEVILRCVPISNHLYFYWYRQILGQKVEFLVSFYNNEISEKSEIFDDQFSVERPDGSNFTLKIRSTKLEDSAMYFCASSGTGFTDTQYFGPGTRLTVL.

In this sample, this clonotype turned up a few times. This chain connects TRBV7-9 to TRBJ2-1, with a weak D call TRBD1 (5 bases). The CDR3 spans 13 residues. With 5 bases removed from V and 8 bases from J, the gap between germline ends came to 13 bases. Germline V gene sequence: CDR1 SEHNR, CDR2 FQNEAQ (reference sequence). Here the CDR3 DNA reads TGTGCCAGCAGCGCTAGTCAGGGTTATGAGCAGTTCTTC. Translation gives CASSASQGYEQFF. Full variable domain (remainder filled in from reference TRBV7-9 and TRBJ2-1): DTGVSQNPRHKITKRGQNVTFRCDPISEHNRLYWYRQTLGQGPEFLTYFQNEAQLEKSRLLSDRFSAERPKGSFSTLEIQRTEQGDSAMYLCASSASQGYEQFFGPGTRLTVL.

The rearrangement links TRBV27 to TRBJ2-5; perhaps TRBD2 as D (5 bases). The J call may be mistaken, given a closer DNA end match to TRBJ2-7. The CDR3 consists of 15 residues. CDR1 is MNHEY and CDR2 is SMNVEV in the germline V gene (reference sequence). CDR3: CASSLSRGTGYEQYF. CDR3 sequence (DNA): TGTGCCAGCAGTTTATCCCGGGGTACGGGGTACGAGCAGTACTTC.

The rearrangement joins TRBV7-2 to TRBJ1-2, with D perhaps matching TRBD1 (5 bases). This CDR3 spans 15 amino acids. V gave up 0 bases and J gave up 0 bases, with 8 bases separating them. CDR1 SGHTA and CDR2 FQGNSA come from the germline V gene. CDR3 sequence (DNA): TGTGCCAGCAGCTTAGCTGGGACTGCTAACTATGGCTACACCTTC. The encoded protein is CASSLAGTANYGYTF.

This rearrangement joins TRBV9 to TRBJ2-6; possible D gene TRBD2, 7 bases. The CDR3 sequence is 18 residues long. Germline values: CDR1 SGDLS, CDR2 YYNGEE. The V and J ends lost 3 bases and 3 bases respectively, with 19 bases between them. In nucleotides, the CDR3 is TGTGCCAGCAGCGCCACGAGGGGGGGGAATTATGGGGCCAACGTCCTGACTTTC. Amino acid sequence: CASSATRGGNYGANVLTF.

The chain couples TRBV3-1 to TRBJ2-6; tentative D call: TRBD2 (5 bases). The V end was cut by 3 bases, the J end by 0 bases, with 21 bases between. Germline V CDR1 and CDR2: LGHDT, YNNKEL (reference sequence). The CDR3 totals 20 residues. CDR3 sequence: CASSHSPGVAAFSGANVLTF. In DNA form, the CDR3 reads TGTGCCAGCAGCCACTCCCCCGGGGTAGCTGCCTTCTCTGGGGCCAACGTCCTGACTTTC.

The chain is built from TRBV5-1 and TRBJ2-6; the D gene could be TRBD1 or TRBD2 (6 bases each). The germline CDR1 and CDR2 sequences are SGHRS and YFSETQ. V gave up 4 bases and J gave up 4 bases, with 15 bases separating them. There are 16 residues in the CDR3. CDR3 residues: CASSRGTLGGANVLTF. CDR3 in DNA: TGCGCCAGCAGCCGGGGGACACTGGGCGGGGCCAACGTCCTGACTTTC.

In this sample, this clonotype turned up a few times. The CDR3 here is CASSLAWGQDEQFF. The DNA of the CDR3 is TGCGCCAGCAGCTTGGCCTGGGGGCAGGATGAGCAGTTCTTC. The genes are TRBV5-1 and TRBJ2-1; D might be TRBD1 (6 bases). Germline V CDR1 and CDR2: SGHRS, YFSETQ. The length of the CDR3 is 14 residues. The V gene lost 0 bases and the J gene lost 8 bases, with 12 bases spanning the gap. Variable domain in full (rest from reference TRBV5-1 and TRBJ2-1): KAGVTQTPRYLIKTRGQQVTLSCSPISGHRSVSWYQQTPGQGLQFLFEYFSETQRNKGNFPGRFSGRQFSNSRSEMNVSTLELGDSALYLCASSLAWGQDEQFFGPGTRLTVL.

V gene TRBV3-1 combines with J gene TRBJ2-5; maybe TRBD1 (6 bases). The CDR3 covers 14 residues. CDR1 and CDR2 (germline): LGHDT, YNNKEL (reference sequence). Deletions cut 1 base from V and 4 bases from J, with 10 bases between. The CDR3 reads CASSQGPRGETQYF. CDR3 nucleotides: TGTGCCAGCAGCCAAGGGCCCAGGGGAGAGACCCAGTACTTC.

V is TRBV7-2 and J is TRBJ2-5, with D tentatively TRBD2 (5 bases). Germline V gene sequence: CDR1 SGHTA, CDR2 FQGNSA. Trimming took 7 bases from V and 2 from J, leaving 17 bases between them. The CDR3 runs to 15 residues. The CDR3 region is CASTIHAAGQETQYF. Here the CDR3 DNA reads TGTGCCAGCACTATCCACGCGGCGGGTCAAGAGACCCAGTACTTC.

This chain joins TRBV6-2 or TRBV6-3 and TRBJ1-2; a weak D match, TRBD1 (6 bases). V was clipped by 3 bases and J by 6 bases, with 11 bases between them. Germline V CDR1 and CDR2: MNHEY, SVGEGT. The CDR3 consists of 13 residues. The CDR3, as DNA: TGTGCCAGCAGTTATGCTGAGGGGGATGGCTACACCTTC. Its translation: CASSYAEGDGYTF.